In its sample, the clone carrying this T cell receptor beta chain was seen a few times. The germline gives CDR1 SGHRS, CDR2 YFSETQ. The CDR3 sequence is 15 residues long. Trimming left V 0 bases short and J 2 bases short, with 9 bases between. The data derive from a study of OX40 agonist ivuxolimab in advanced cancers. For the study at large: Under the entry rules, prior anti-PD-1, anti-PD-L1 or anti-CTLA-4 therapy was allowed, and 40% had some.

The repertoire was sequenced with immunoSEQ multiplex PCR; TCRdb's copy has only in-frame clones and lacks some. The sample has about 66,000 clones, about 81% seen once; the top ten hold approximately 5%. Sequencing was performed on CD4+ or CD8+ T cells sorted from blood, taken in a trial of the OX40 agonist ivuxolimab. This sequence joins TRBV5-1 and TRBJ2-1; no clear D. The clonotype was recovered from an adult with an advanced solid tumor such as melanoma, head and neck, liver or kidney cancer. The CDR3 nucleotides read TGCGCCAGCAGCTTGGGCCAGATTGCCTACAATGAGCAGTTCTTC. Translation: CASSLGQIAYNEQFF. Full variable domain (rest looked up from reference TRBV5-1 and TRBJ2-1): KAGVTQTPRYLIKTRGQQVTLSCSPISGHRSVSWYQQTPGQGLQFLFEYFSETQRNKGNFPGRFSGRQFSNSRSEMNVSTLELGDSALYLCASSLGQIAYNEQFFGPGTRLTVL.